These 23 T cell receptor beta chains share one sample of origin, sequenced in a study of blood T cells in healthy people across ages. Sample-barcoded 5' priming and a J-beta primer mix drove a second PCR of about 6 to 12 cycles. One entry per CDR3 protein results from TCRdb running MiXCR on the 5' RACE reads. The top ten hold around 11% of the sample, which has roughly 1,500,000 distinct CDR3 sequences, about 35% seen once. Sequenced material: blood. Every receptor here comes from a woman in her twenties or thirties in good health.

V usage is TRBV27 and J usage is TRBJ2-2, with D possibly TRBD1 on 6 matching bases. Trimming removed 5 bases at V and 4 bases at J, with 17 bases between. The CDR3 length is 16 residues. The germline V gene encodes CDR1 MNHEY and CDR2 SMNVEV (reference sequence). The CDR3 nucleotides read TGTGCCAGCAGTCCCACTGGGGGCGCGATCACCGGGGAGCTGTTTTTT. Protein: CASSPTGGAITGELFF.

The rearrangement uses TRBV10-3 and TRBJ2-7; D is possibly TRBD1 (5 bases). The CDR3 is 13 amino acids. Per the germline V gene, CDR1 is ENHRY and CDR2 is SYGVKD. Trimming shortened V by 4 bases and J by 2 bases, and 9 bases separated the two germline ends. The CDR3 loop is CAISGQSTYEQYF. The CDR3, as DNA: TGTGCCATCAGTGGACAGTCGACCTACGAGCAGTACTTC.

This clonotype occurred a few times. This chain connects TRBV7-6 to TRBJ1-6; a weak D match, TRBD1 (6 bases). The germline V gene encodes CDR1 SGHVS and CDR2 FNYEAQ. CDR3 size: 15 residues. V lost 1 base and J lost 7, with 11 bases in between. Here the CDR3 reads CASSLGNQGNSPLHF. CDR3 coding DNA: TGTGCCAGCAGCTTAGGGAATCAGGGGAATTCACCCCTCCACTTT.

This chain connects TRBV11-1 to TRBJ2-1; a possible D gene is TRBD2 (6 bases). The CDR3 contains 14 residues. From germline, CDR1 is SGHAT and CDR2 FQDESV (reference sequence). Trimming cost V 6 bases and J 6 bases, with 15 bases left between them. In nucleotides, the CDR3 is TGTGCCAGCAGTTCAGGACGGGGAGGCAATGAGCAGTTCTTC. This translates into CASSSGRGGNEQFF. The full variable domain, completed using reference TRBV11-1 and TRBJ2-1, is EAEVAQSPRYKITEKSQAVAFWCDPISGHATLYWYRQILGQGPELLVQFQDESVVDDSQLPKDRFSAERLKGVDSTLKIQPAELGDSAMYLCASSSGRGGNEQFFGPGTRLTVL.

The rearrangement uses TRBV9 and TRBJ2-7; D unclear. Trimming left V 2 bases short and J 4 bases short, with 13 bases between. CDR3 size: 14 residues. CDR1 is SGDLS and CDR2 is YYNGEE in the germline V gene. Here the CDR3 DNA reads TGTGCCAGCAGCGTCGGTTCCCGCCCATACGAGCAGTACTTC. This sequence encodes CASSVGSRPYEQYF.

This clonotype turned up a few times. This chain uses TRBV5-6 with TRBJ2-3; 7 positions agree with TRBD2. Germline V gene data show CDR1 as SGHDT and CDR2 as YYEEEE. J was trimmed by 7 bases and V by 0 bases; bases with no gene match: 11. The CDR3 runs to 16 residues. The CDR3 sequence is CASSLGGGGPLNTQYF. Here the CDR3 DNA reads TGTGCCAGCAGCTTGGGCGGGGGAGGCCCGTTAAATACGCAGTATTTT. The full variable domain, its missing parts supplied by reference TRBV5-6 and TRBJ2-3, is DAGVTQSPTHLIKTRGQQVTLRCSPKSGHDTVSWYQQALGQGPQFIFQYYEEEERQRGNFPDRFSGHQFPNYSSELNVNALLLGDSALYLCASSLGGGGPLNTQYFGPGTRLTVL.

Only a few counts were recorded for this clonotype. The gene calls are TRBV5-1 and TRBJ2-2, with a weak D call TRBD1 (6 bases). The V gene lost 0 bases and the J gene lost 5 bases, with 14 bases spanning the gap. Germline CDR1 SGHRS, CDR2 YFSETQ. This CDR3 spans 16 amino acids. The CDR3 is CASSLAGRGRTGELFF. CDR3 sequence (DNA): TGCGCCAGCAGCTTGGCCGGCAGGGGAAGGACCGGGGAGCTGTTTTTT.

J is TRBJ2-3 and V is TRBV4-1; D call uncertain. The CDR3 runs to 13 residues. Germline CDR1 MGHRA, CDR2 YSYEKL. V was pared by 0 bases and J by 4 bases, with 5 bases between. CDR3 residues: CASSQERPDTQYF. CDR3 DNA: TGCGCCAGCAGCCAAGAACGGCCAGATACGCAGTATTTT.

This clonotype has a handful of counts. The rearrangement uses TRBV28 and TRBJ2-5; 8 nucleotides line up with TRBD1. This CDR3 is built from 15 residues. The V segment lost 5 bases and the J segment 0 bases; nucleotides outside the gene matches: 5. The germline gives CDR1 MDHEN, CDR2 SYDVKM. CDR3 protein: CASSPDRGDQETQYF. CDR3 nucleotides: TGTGCCAGCAGTCCTGACAGGGGCGACCAAGAGACCCAGTACTTC. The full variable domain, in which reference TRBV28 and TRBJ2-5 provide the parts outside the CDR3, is DVKVTQSSRYLVKRTGEKVFLECVQDMDHENMFWYRQDPGLGLRLIYFSYDVKMKEKGDIPEGYSVSREKKERFSLILESASTNQTSMYLCASSPDRGDQETQYFGPGTRLLVL.

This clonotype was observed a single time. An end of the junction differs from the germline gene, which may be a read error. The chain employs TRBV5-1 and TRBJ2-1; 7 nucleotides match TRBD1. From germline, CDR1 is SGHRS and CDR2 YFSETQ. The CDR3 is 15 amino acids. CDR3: CASSLTGKPNNVQFF. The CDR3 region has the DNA TGCGCCAGCAGCCTGACAGGGAAACCCAACAATGTGCAGTTCTTC.

CDR3 in DNA: TGTGCCAGCACCCAAGGGCGGGGAGTCTCCTACAATGAGCAGTTCTTC. It specifies CASTQGRGVSYNEQFF. J is TRBJ2-1 and V is TRBV7-9, with D perhaps matching TRBD2 (6 bases). The CDR3 is 16 amino acids. V gave up 7 bases and J gave up 0 bases, with 16 bases separating them. Germline V gene sequence: CDR1 SEHNR, CDR2 FQNEAQ (reference sequence).

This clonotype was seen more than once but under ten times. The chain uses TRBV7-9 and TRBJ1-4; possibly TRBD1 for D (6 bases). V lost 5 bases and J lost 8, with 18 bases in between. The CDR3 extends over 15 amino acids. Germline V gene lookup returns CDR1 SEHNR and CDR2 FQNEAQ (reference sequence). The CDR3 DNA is TGTGCCAGCAGCCTACTAGGGGGAGTAAGAGAAAAACTGTTTTTT. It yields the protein CASSLLGGVREKLFF.

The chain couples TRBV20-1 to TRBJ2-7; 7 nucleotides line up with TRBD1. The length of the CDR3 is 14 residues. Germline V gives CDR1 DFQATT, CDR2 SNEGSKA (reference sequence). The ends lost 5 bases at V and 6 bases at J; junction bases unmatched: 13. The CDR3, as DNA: TGCAGTGCTGGCCCAACAGGGGCCACCTCCGAGCAGTACTTC. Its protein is CSAGPTGATSEQYF.

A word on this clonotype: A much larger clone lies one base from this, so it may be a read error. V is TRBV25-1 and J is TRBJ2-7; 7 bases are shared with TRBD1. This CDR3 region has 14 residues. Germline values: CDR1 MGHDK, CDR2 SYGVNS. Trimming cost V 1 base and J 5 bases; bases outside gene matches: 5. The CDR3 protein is CASSELRTGHEQYF. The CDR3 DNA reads TGTGCCAGCAGTGAATTGAGGACAGGCCACGAGCAGTACTTC.

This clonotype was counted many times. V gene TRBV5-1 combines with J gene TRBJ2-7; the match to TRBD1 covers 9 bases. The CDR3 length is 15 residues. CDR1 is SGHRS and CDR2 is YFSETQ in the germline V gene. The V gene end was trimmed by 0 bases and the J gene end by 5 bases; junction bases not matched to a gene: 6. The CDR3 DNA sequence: TGCGCCAGCAGCTTGGCCAGGGACAGGGTCCACGAGCAGTACTTC. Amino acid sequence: CASSLARDRVHEQYF.

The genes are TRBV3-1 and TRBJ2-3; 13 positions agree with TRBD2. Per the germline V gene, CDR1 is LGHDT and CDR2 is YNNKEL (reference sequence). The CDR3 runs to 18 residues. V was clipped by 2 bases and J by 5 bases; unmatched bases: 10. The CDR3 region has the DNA TGTGCCAGCAGCCAATTCCCCGGACTAGCGGGAGAAGGAGATACGCAGTATTTT. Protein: CASSQFPGLAGEGDTQYF.

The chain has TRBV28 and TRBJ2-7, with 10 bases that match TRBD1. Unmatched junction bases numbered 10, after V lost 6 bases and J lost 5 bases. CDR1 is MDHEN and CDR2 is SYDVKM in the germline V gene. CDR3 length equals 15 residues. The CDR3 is CASRDPTGGFDEQYF. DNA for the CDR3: TGTGCCAGCAGAGATCCGACAGGGGGCTTTGACGAGCAGTACTTC.

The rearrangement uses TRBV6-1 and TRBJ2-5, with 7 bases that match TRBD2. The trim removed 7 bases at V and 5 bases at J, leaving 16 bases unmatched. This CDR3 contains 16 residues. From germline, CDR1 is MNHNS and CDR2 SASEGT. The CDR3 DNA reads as TGTGCCAGCACTCCGGGGGGTGCGGGGTCGGGGGAGACCCAGTACTTC. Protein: CASTPGGAGSGETQYF.

The DNA of the CDR3 is TGCAGTGCCCCCCCGATCGGCGGGAGAAGCACAGATACGCAGTATTTT. Its protein is CSAPPIGGRSTDTQYF. The chain employs TRBV20-1 and TRBJ2-3; 7 nucleotides line up with TRBD2. The CDR3 runs 16 residues. V dropped 6 bases and J dropped 0; count of bases not matched to a gene: 12. Germline CDR1 is DFQATT and CDR2 is SNEGSKA (reference sequence).

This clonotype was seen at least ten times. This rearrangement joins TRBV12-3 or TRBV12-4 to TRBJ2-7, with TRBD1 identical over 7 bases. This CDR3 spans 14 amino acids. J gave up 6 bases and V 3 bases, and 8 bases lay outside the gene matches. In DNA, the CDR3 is TGTGCCAGCAGTTTTGAGGACAAGGGGGCCGAGCAGTACTTC. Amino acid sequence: CASSFEDKGAEQYF.

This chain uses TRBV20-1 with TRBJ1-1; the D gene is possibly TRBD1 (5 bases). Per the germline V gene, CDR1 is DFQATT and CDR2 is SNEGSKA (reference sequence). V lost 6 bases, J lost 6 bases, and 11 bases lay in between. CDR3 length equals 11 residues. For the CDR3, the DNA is TGCAGTGCACGGGGGGAAGCTGAAGCTTTCTTT. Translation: CSARGEAEAFF.

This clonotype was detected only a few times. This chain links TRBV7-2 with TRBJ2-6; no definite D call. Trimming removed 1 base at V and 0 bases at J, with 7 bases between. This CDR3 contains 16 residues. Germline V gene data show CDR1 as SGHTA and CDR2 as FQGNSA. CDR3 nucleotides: TGTGCCAGCAGCTTAGTAAGGAGCTCTGGGGCCAACGTCCTGACTTTC. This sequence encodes CASSLVRSSGANVLTF.

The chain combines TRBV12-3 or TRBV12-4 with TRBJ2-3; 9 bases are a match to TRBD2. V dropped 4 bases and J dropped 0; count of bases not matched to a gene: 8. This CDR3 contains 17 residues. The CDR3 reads CASSSGRLAESTDTQYF. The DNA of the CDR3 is TGTGCCAGCAGTTCCGGCCGACTAGCGGAGAGCACAGATACGCAGTATTTT.